These 30 T cell receptor beta chains were sequenced from one sample in a study of T cell changes during pregnancy in multiple sclerosis. Measured with immunoSEQ multiplex PCR; TCRdb has only the in-frame clones, and not every one. The repertoire holds about 32,000 clones, 91% seen once, with approximately 3.9% in the top ten. Sequences were derived from CD8+ T cells from peripheral blood mononuclear cells, sampled in the second trimester of pregnancy. The source of these receptors is a female donor in good health, enrolled as a control in a pregnancy study.

V and J are TRBV4-3 and TRBJ2-5, with TRBD2 matching 7 bases. This CDR3 is 16 amino acids long. Per germline, CDR1 LGHNA and CDR2 YSLEER. J gave up 3 bases and V 0 bases, and 7 bases lay outside the gene matches. CDR3 sequence (DNA): TGCGCCAGCAGCCAAGATGAGTGGGGGGGAGAAGAGACCCAGTACTTC. This sequence encodes CASSQDEWGGEETQYF.

The chain is built from TRBV10-3 and TRBJ1-1, with TRBD1 matching over 7 bases. V gave up 3 bases and J gave up 5 bases; unmatched junction bases: 9. Germline CDR1 reads ENHRY; CDR2 reads SYGVKD. The CDR3 runs to 15 residues. The CDR3 spells CAISDPDRAGTEAFF. The CDR3 DNA is TGTGCCATCAGTGATCCCGACAGGGCGGGGACTGAAGCTTTCTTT.

The chain employs TRBV27 and TRBJ2-3; the match to TRBD1 covers 9 bases. CDR1 is MNHEY and CDR2 is SMNVEV in the germline V gene (reference sequence). V shed 5 bases, J shed 5 bases, and the junction held 5 bases outside the gene matches. The CDR3 runs 14 residues. In DNA form, the CDR3 reads TGTGCCAGCAGTCGGACAGGGGAGCAAGATACGCAGTATTTT. It is translated as CASSRTGEQDTQYF.

The chain has TRBV7-8 and TRBJ1-5, with D perhaps TRBD1 (6 bases). The CDR3 totals 17 residues. V lost 1 base to trimming and J lost 3 bases, with 16 bases between them. Germline V gives CDR1 SGHVS, CDR2 FQNEAQ. The CDR3 here is CASSLVAGAKINQPQHF. The CDR3 nucleotides are TGTGCCAGCAGCTTAGTCGCAGGGGCAAAAATCAATCAGCCCCAGCATTTT.

The chain employs TRBV27 and TRBJ2-7; D gene unclear. Per germline, CDR1 MNHEY and CDR2 SMNVEV (reference sequence). CDR3 length equals 15 residues. The V and J ends lost 0 bases and 3 bases respectively, with 12 bases between them. The CDR3 spells CASSLSSRVYYEQYF. In DNA, the CDR3 is TGTGCCAGCAGTTTATCGTCTCGGGTTTACTACGAGCAGTACTTC.

The chain has TRBV2 and TRBJ1-5, with D maybe TRBD1 (6 bases). Deletions cut 7 bases from V and 0 bases from J, with 16 bases between. Germline-derived CDR1 and CDR2 are SNHLY and FYNNEI. There are 16 residues in the CDR3. The CDR3 here is CASTGGLTDSNQPQHF. CDR3 nucleotides: TGTGCCAGCACCGGGGGGCTAACGGATAGCAATCAGCCCCAGCATTTT.

The chain combines TRBV7-2 with TRBJ1-1; D gene uncertain. Germline V CDR1 and CDR2: SGHTA, FQGNSA. V was pared by 4 bases and J by 0 bases, with 12 bases between. The CDR3 totals 15 residues. This CDR3 is CASSYVGSLNTEAFF. CDR3 in DNA: TGTGCCAGCAGCTACGTGGGCAGCTTGAACACTGAAGCTTTCTTT. Combining the CDR3 with reference TRBV7-2 and TRBJ1-1 gives the whole variable domain GAGVSQSPSNKVTEKGKDVELRCDPISGHTALYWYRQSLGQGLEFLIYFQGNSAPDKSGLPSDRFSAERTGGSVSTLTIQRTQQEDSAVYLCASSYVGSLNTEAFFGQGTRLTVV.

The V call is TRBV27, the J call TRBJ2-1, with 8 nucleotides matching TRBD2. V shed 5 bases and J 8 bases; nucleotides not matched to a gene: 8. Germline loops: CDR1 MNHEY, CDR2 SMNVEV (reference sequence). The CDR3 has 14 residues. The CDR3 coding sequence is TGTGCCAGCAGTCCGGCGGGACTAGAGGATGAGCAGTTCTTC. Residues: CASSPAGLEDEQFF.

This clone showed up just once. V gene TRBV9 combines with J gene TRBJ2-3, with 10 bases identical to TRBD1. Germline V gene data show CDR1 as SGDLS and CDR2 as YYNGEE. J lost 5 bases, V lost 3 bases, and 9 bases had no gene match. The CDR3 is 16 residues long. The CDR3 protein is CASSGDRDRGIDTQYF. In DNA, the CDR3 is TGTGCCAGCAGCGGAGACCGGGACAGGGGAATAGATACGCAGTATTTT.

The chain is built from TRBV9 and TRBJ2-1; weak D call: TRBD2 (6 bases). V shed 0 bases and J shed 4 bases, with 11 bases lying between them. Germline CDR1 is SGDLS and CDR2 is YYNGEE. This CDR3 region has 15 residues. CDR3 amino acids: CASSVGSAGYNEQFF. DNA of the CDR3: TGTGCCAGCAGCGTAGGATCGGCGGGGTACAATGAGCAGTTCTTC. Full variable domain (rest looked up from reference TRBV9 and TRBJ2-1): DSGVTQTPKHLITATGQRVTLRCSPRSGDLSVYWYQQSLDQGLQFLIQYYNGEERAKGNILERFSAQQFPDLHSELNLSSLELGDSALYFCASSVGSAGYNEQFFGPGTRLTVL.

The rearrangement joins TRBV2 to TRBJ1-2; TRBD1 agrees at 9 bases. Germline-derived CDR1 and CDR2 are SNHLY and FYNNEI. The CDR3 length is 12 residues. The ends lost 6 bases at V and 12 bases at J; junction bases unmatched: 8. The CDR3 DNA reads TGTGCCAGCAGGGACAGGGGTCTGATGGACACCTTC. Translation gives CASRDRGLMDTF. Filled out from reference TRBV2 and TRBJ1-2, the complete variable domain reads EPEVTQTPSHQVTQMGQEVILRCVPISNHLYFYWYRQILGQKVEFLVSFYNNEISEKSEIFDDQFSVERPDGSNFTLKIRSTKLEDSAMYFCASRDRGLMDTFGSGTRLTVV.

The J gene is TRBJ2-1, the V gene TRBV9; 7 bases match TRBD2. The V and J ends lost 0 bases and 8 bases, in that order; junction bases with no gene match: 5. This CDR3 has 14 residues. The germline gives CDR1 SGDLS, CDR2 YYNGEE. The CDR3 bases are TGTGCCAGCAGCGTAGGGGGAGGGGTTTATGAGCAGTTCTTC. Protein: CASSVGGGVYEQFF. Full variable domain (rest looked up from reference TRBV9 and TRBJ2-1): DSGVTQTPKHLITATGQRVTLRCSPRSGDLSVYWYQQSLDQGLQFLIQYYNGEERAKGNILERFSAQQFPDLHSELNLSSLELGDSALYFCASSVGGGVYEQFFGPGTRLTVL.

The rearrangement joins TRBV7-8 to TRBJ1-1; D gene unclear. Germline V CDR1 and CDR2: SGHVS, FQNEAQ. This CDR3 region has 15 residues. V dropped 5 bases and J dropped 1 base, with 14 bases sitting between them. The DNA of the CDR3 is TGTGCCAGCAGCCCAGACACCTTGGGGAACACTGAAGCTTTCTTT. Protein: CASSPDTLGNTEAFF.

V is TRBV7-9 and J is TRBJ1-1; maybe TRBD1 (6 bases). The CDR3 consists of 14 residues. The germline CDR1 and CDR2 sequences are SEHNR and FQNEAQ (reference sequence). The V end lost 6 bases, the J end lost 5 bases, and 16 bases lay between the germline ends. CDR3 amino acids: CASRLGGRVTEAFF. As DNA, the CDR3 is TGTGCCAGCAGGCTCGGGGGGCGGGTTACTGAAGCTTTCTTT.

By share, this clone ranks as medium-sized (0.01 to 0.1%). This chain uses TRBV7-9 with TRBJ1-4, with D perhaps matching TRBD1 (6 bases). The germline CDR1 and CDR2 sequences are SEHNR and FQNEAQ (reference sequence). The CDR3 totals 15 residues. V was cut by 6 bases and J by 6 bases, with 17 bases left in between. The chain's CDR3 is CASRLDGGRDEKLFF. The CDR3 region has the DNA TGTGCCAGCAGACTAGACGGGGGGCGGGATGAAAAACTGTTTTTT.

This clone was seen a single time. The chain couples TRBV7-9 to TRBJ1-4; possibly TRBD1 for D (6 bases). The germline V and J ends were trimmed by 4 bases and 8 bases, with 11 bases remaining between them. This CDR3 has 13 amino acids. The V gene's germline CDR1 is SEHNR and CDR2 FQNEAQ (reference sequence). The CDR3 protein is CASSSTTGEKLFF. For the CDR3, the DNA is TGTGCCAGCAGCTCCACAACAGGGGAAAAACTGTTTTTT. The variable domain in full, completed from reference TRBV7-9 and TRBJ1-4, reads DTGVSQNPRHKITKRGQNVTFRCDPISEHNRLYWYRQTLGQGPEFLTYFQNEAQLEKSRLLSDRFSAERPKGSFSTLEIQRTEQGDSAMYLCASSSTTGEKLFFGSGTQLSVL.

The chain links TRBV6-1 to TRBJ1-1; perhaps TRBD1 as D (5 bases). Germline values: CDR1 MNHNS, CDR2 SASEGT. The CDR3 sequence is 14 residues long. Trimming stripped 7 bases from V and 3 bases from J, with 15 bases between. The CDR3 region is CASTPGRRDTEAFF. CDR3 DNA sequence: TGTGCCAGCACCCCAGGGCGTAGGGACACTGAAGCTTTCTTT.

The J gene is TRBJ2-7, the V gene TRBV5-4; 7 bases match TRBD1. The germline CDR1 and CDR2 sequences are SGHNT and YYREEE (reference sequence). The trim removed 2 bases at V and 1 base at J, leaving 0 bases unmatched. This CDR3 contains 13 residues. In nucleotides, the CDR3 is TGTGCCAGCAGCTTCAGGGGGTCCTACGAGCAGTACTTC. It yields the protein CASSFRGSYEQYF.

The rearrangement links TRBV13 to TRBJ1-1, with D perhaps matching TRBD1 (6 bases). CDR1 PRHDT and CDR2 FYEKMQ come from the germline V gene (reference sequence). This CDR3 has 14 residues. Trimming removed 0 bases from V and 5 bases from J, with 10 bases in between. DNA of the CDR3: TGTGCCAGCAGCTTAGGGGGGGCGCGGACTGAAGCTTTCTTT. This encodes CASSLGGARTEAFF.

This clone was seen more than once but under ten times. CDR3 in DNA: TGTGCCTGGGGGACTGCCAGGACTGAAGCTTTCTTT. Amino acids: CAWGTARTEAFF. V usage is TRBV30 and J usage is TRBJ1-1, with D possibly TRBD1 on 5 matching bases. Trimming took off 5 bases at V and 5 bases at J, with 12 bases between the two ends. This CDR3 has 12 amino acids. Per germline, CDR1 GTSNPN and CDR2 SVGIG (reference sequence).

The chain recombines TRBV4-3 with TRBJ2-7; TRBD1 agrees at 9 bases. Trimming took 0 bases from V and 1 from J; bases not matched to a gene: 4. Germline CDR1 and CDR2: LGHNA and YSLEER. The length of the CDR3 is 16 residues. The CDR3 loop is CASSQEGTGTSYEQYF. DNA of the CDR3: TGCGCCAGCAGCCAAGAAGGGACAGGGACTTCCTACGAGCAGTACTTC.

This clone has just a few counts. The chain combines TRBV6-1 with TRBJ2-1; no clear D. V lost 0 bases and J lost 8, with 11 bases in between. The CDR3 sequence is 14 residues long. CDR1 and CDR2 from the germline V gene are MNHNS and SASEGT. In DNA, the CDR3 is TGTGCCAGCAGTGAAGCGTTTGAGGAGCATGAGCAGTTCTTC. Translation gives CASSEAFEEHEQFF.

The chain combines TRBV7-2 with TRBJ1-1; a weak D match, TRBD1 (5 bases). Trimming took off 6 bases at V and 6 bases at J, with 17 bases between the two ends. CDR3 size: 14 residues. Germline CDR1 is SGHTA and CDR2 is FQGNSA. The CDR3 protein is CASSPLARAAEAFF. The CDR3 DNA is TGTGCCAGCAGTCCCCTCGCCAGGGCCGCTGAAGCTTTCTTT. Drawing the rest from reference TRBV7-2 and TRBJ1-1, the complete variable domain is GAGVSQSPSNKVTEKGKDVELRCDPISGHTALYWYRQSLGQGLEFLIYFQGNSAPDKSGLPSDRFSAERTGGSVSTLTIQRTQQEDSAVYLCASSPLARAAEAFFGQGTRLTVV.

The chain couples TRBV5-1 to TRBJ1-1; 8 bases match TRBD1. J was trimmed by 1 base and V by 4 bases; bases with no gene match: 3. The germline CDR1 and CDR2 sequences are SGHRS and YFSETQ. This CDR3 has 14 residues. This CDR3 reads CASSPGQGNTEAFF. CDR3 nucleotides: TGCGCCAGCAGCCCAGGACAGGGGAACACTGAAGCTTTCTTT. The full variable domain, its missing parts supplied by reference TRBV5-1 and TRBJ1-1, is KAGVTQTPRYLIKTRGQQVTLSCSPISGHRSVSWYQQTPGQGLQFLFEYFSETQRNKGNFPGRFSGRQFSNSRSEMNVSTLELGDSALYLCASSPGQGNTEAFFGQGTRLTVV.

The chain uses TRBV11-3 and TRBJ1-2; D uncertain. Trimming shortened V by 3 bases and J by 1 base, and 12 bases separated the two germline ends. Germline V gene sequence: CDR1 SGHNT, CDR2 YENEEA. This CDR3 is built from 15 residues. The CDR3 sequence: CASSFAFGNNYGYTF. The CDR3, as DNA: TGTGCCAGCAGCTTTGCTTTCGGTAATAACTATGGCTACACCTTC. Drawing the rest from reference TRBV11-3 and TRBJ1-2, the complete variable domain is EAGVVQSPRYKIIEKKQPVAFWCNPISGHNTLYWYLQNLGQGPELLIRYENEEAVDDSQLPKDRFSAERLKGVDSTLKIQPAELGDSAVYLCASSFAFGNNYGYTFGSGTRLTVV.

The chain couples TRBV6-5 to TRBJ2-7; tentatively, D is TRBD1 (5 bases). In germline, CDR1 is MNHEY, CDR2 SVGAGI. The CDR3 runs to 14 residues. V dropped 2 bases and J dropped 5 bases, with 13 bases sitting between them. CDR3 region: CASSYLSGFHEQYF. As DNA, the CDR3 is TGTGCCAGCAGTTACCTATCAGGGTTCCACGAGCAGTACTTC.

Comments on this clone: Mismatch with germline at one junction end may stem from a read error. The rearrangement links TRBV27 to TRBJ2-1, with TRBD1 matching 11 bases. Germline loops: CDR1 MNHEY, CDR2 SMNVEV (reference sequence). CDR3 size: 14 residues. The CDR3 nucleotides read TGTGCCAGCAGTTTACCGGGACAGGGGGGAACGGTGGTCTTC. Translation gives CASSLPGQGGTVVF.

As to this clone: One end of the junction does not line up with germline, which may come from a read error. The J gene is TRBJ2-3, the V gene TRBV6-1, with 7 bases that match TRBD2. The CDR3 is made up of 17 amino acids. The germline CDR1 and CDR2 sequences are MNHNS and SASEGT. CDR3 nucleotide sequence: TGTGCCAGCAGCGAAGTGTGGGGGGGTTACAGCACAGATACGCAGTATTTT. It encodes CASSEVWGGYSTDTQYF.

V gene TRBV7-2 combines with J gene TRBJ2-3, with 11 bases identical to TRBD2. This CDR3 region has 17 residues. CDR1 is SGHTA, CDR2 FQGNSA, per germline. V was pared by 1 base and J by 2 bases, with 5 bases of the junction left unmatched. The CDR3 DNA sequence: TGTGCCAGCAGCTTAGGACTAGCGGGGACATACACAGATACGCAGTATTTT. This sequence encodes CASSLGLAGTYTDTQYF.

CDR3 nucleotides: TGCAGCGTTGAAGGGGTTACCGGGACAGGGGTTATGAACACTGAAGCTTTCTTT. It specifies CSVEGVTGTGVMNTEAFF. The rearrangement joins TRBV29-1 to TRBJ1-1, with TRBD1 matching over 10 bases. The CDR3 is 18 amino acids. Germline CDR1 is SQVTM and CDR2 is ANQGSEA. With V trimmed by 1 base and J by 0 bases, 11 bases remained unmatched.